This T cell receptor (beta chain) was observed in a study of blood T cell repertoires in COVID-19. Study in general: Samples of COVID-19 (acute and convalescent) were obtained from the United States, Italy and Spain. Sources were T cells, B-cell-depleted T cells, or PBMCs; the material itself was cDNA or gDNA.

In the authors' methods: Amplified reference gene primers provided the basis for estimating nucleated cell counts. Sequencing used immunoSEQ multiplex PCR; TCRdb keeps in-frame clones, though not all of them. Clonal size and the V and J genes are those of that table, whereas D and trimming came from the DNA. The sample contains more than 45,000 clones, nearly 85% of which appear only once. V was pared by 8 bases and J by 4 bases, with 11 bases between. This CDR3 is 12 amino acids long. This TCR derives from a man in his forties with acute or convalescent COVID-19. The rearrangement uses TRBV12-3 or TRBV12-4 and TRBJ1-1, with D hard to call. Sequencing input: peripheral blood. The CDR3 DNA is TGTGCCAGCGTTATCGGAGGCACTGAAGCTTTCTTT. Protein sequence: CASVIGGTEAFF.